Listed here are 15 T cell receptor beta chains from one sample, sequenced in a study of T cells in Graves' hyperthyroidism and ophthalmopathy. RNA transcripts gave rise to amplified TCR beta CDR3 regions. First-round RT-PCR with HTBI primers amplified the TCR CDR3 region. Each CDR3 protein is one row after TCRdb ran MiXCR on the multiplex PCR reads. The sample records around 280,000 distinct CDR3 sequences, approximately 13% being singletons. Material: blood. The receptors originated from a woman aged 35 to 49 with Graves' hyperthyroidism.

This clonotype was seen many times. This chain links TRBV6-1 with TRBJ1-2, with D uncertain. V lost 5 bases, J lost 8 bases, and 12 bases lay in between. Germline assignment: CDR1 MNHNS and CDR2 SASEGT. This CDR3 has 12 amino acids. DNA of the CDR3: TGTGCCAGCAGTTCTGGCGGGAAGGGCTACACCTTC. Its protein product is CASSSGGKGYTF.

Ten or more counts support this clonotype. The chain is built from TRBV13 and TRBJ2-7, with D possibly being TRBD2 (5 bases). This CDR3 has 15 amino acids. CDR1 and CDR2 from the germline V gene are PRHDT and FYEKMQ (reference sequence). V was shortened by 4 bases and J by 7 bases, with 20 bases between the two germline ends. CDR3 sequence: CASSSNQEARGEQYF. CDR3 DNA: TGTGCCAGCAGCTCAAATCAGGAGGCCAGAGGGGAGCAGTACTTC.

This chain links TRBV4-2 with TRBJ1-5; D not certain. The CDR3 extends over 14 amino acids. V was clipped by 0 bases and J by 2 bases, with 5 bases between them. Per germline, CDR1 LGHNA and CDR2 YNFKEQ. CDR3 DNA sequence: TGTGCCAGCAGCCAAGAGCATGGCAATCAGCCCCAGCATTTT. This codes for CASSQEHGNQPQHF.

This clonotype was counted ten times or more. V usage is TRBV20-1 and J usage is TRBJ2-1; the D gene is possibly TRBD2 (7 bases). Germline V gives CDR1 DFQATT, CDR2 SNEGSKA (reference sequence). The CDR3 runs 15 residues. The V end was cut by 5 bases, the J end by 0 bases, with 14 bases between. CDR3 residues: CSAPKGGSSYNEQFF. CDR3 nucleotide sequence: TGCAGTGCTCCCAAGGGGGGGAGCTCCTACAATGAGCAGTTCTTC.

This clonotype was seen ten or more times. The chain combines TRBV11-3 with TRBJ2-1, with a tentative D call TRBD2 (6 bases). Germline loops: CDR1 SGHNT, CDR2 YENEEA. The V gene lost 4 bases and the J gene lost 2 bases, with 12 bases spanning the gap. The CDR3 length is 15 residues. In DNA form, the CDR3 reads TGTGCCAGCAGCTCTACGGGACTGCCCTACAATGAGCAGTTCTTC. It encodes CASSSTGLPYNEQFF.

Many counts were recorded for this clonotype. The V call is TRBV25-1, the J call TRBJ1-4; D gene unclear. The CDR3 covers 15 residues. Germline lookup yields CDR1 MGHDK and CDR2 SYGVNS. Trimming shortened V by 5 bases and J by 0 bases, and 10 bases separated the two germline ends. Here the CDR3 reads CASSSPATTNEKLFF. CDR3 DNA sequence: TGTGCCAGCAGTAGCCCGGCTACAACTAATGAAAAACTGTTTTTT. Full variable domain (rest looked up from reference TRBV25-1 and TRBJ1-4): EADIYQTPRYLVIGTGKKITLECSQTMGHDKMYWYQQDPGMELHLIHYSYGVNSTEKGDLSSESTVSRIRTEHFPLTLESARPSHTSQYLCASSSPATTNEKLFFGSGTQLSVL.

This clonotype has ten or more counts. This rearrangement joins TRBV28 to TRBJ2-2, with D perhaps TRBD1 (5 bases). This CDR3 has 16 residues. V lost 6 bases and J 1 base, leaving 15 bases between the germline ends. Germline V gene sequence: CDR1 MDHEN, CDR2 SYDVKM. In nucleotides, the CDR3 is TGTGCCAGCAGCAGGCGCAGGGTGCGGAACACCGGGGAGCTGTTTTTT. Amino acid sequence: CASSRRRVRNTGELFF.

Details on this clonotype: One base away lies a much larger clone, so this may be a sequencing read error. The rearrangement links TRBV9 to TRBJ2-5; D is unclear. Trimming removed 2 bases at V and 5 bases at J, with 19 bases between. Germline assignment: CDR1 SGDLS and CDR2 YYNGEE. This CDR3 spans 16 amino acids. This CDR3 is CASSVAGRMASETQYF. In nucleotides, the CDR3 is TGTGCCAGCAGCGTCGCCGGGCGGATGGCATCGGAGACCCAGTACTTC.

This clonotype was counted ten times or more. This chain joins TRBV19 and TRBJ1-1, with D maybe TRBD1 (6 bases). Germline V gives CDR1 LNHDA, CDR2 SQIVND (reference sequence). The CDR3 is 14 residues long. The V and J ends lost 3 bases and 1 base respectively, with 9 bases between them. The CDR3 DNA sequence: TGTGCCAGTAGTATCGACAGGTGGAACACTGAAGCTTTCTTT. It codes for CASSIDRWNTEAFF.

This clonotype was seen repeatedly, ten times or more. CDR3 sequence: CASSLRGDNEQFF. The DNA of the CDR3 is TGCGCCAGCAGCTTGCGAGGGGACAATGAGCAGTTCTTC. The chain combines TRBV5-1 with TRBJ2-1; D possibly matches TRBD1 or TRBD2 (5 bases each). Trimming took off 1 base at V and 5 bases at J, with 7 bases between the two ends. From germline, CDR1 is SGHRS and CDR2 YFSETQ. This CDR3 is built from 13 residues.

This clonotype showed up just a few times. The chain links TRBV5-1 to TRBJ2-5; D is unclear. The V gene's germline CDR1 is SGHRS and CDR2 YFSETQ. V was cut by 1 base and J by 1 base, with 5 bases left in between. The CDR3 contains 13 residues. DNA for the CDR3: TGCGCCAGCAGCTTGTCGGCCCAAGAGACCCAGTACTTC. Amino acid sequence: CASSLSAQETQYF.

This clonotype showed up many times. This sequence joins TRBV29-1 and TRBJ2-7; D is tentatively TRBD1 or TRBD2 (6 bases each). The CDR3 is made up of 12 amino acids. Trimming stripped 7 bases from V and 3 bases from J, with 13 bases between. Germline V gene lookup returns CDR1 SQVTM and CDR2 ANQGSEA. The CDR3 sequence is CSAGGGIYEQYF. For the CDR3, the DNA is TGCAGCGCCGGAGGGGGAATCTACGAGCAGTACTTC.

This clonotype was seen at least ten times. This chain connects TRBV11-3 to TRBJ1-1; D ambiguous. Per the germline V gene, CDR1 is SGHNT and CDR2 is YENEEA. V lost 7 bases to trimming and J lost 2 bases, with 14 bases between them. This CDR3 has 14 residues. This CDR3 reads CASNPREVNTEAFF. The DNA of the CDR3 is TGTGCCAGCAACCCCCGGGAGGTTAACACTGAAGCTTTCTTT.

This chain connects TRBV28 to TRBJ1-5, with TRBD1 matching 9 bases. V shed 5 bases, J shed 6 bases, and the junction held 17 bases outside the gene matches. The CDR3 is 18 amino acids. The germline V gene encodes CDR1 MDHEN and CDR2 SYDVKM. CDR3 bases: TGTGCCAGCAGTGCGGGACAGGGCCAAACTCTCTTCGCTCAGCCCCAGCATTTT. Protein product: CASSAGQGQTLFAQPQHF.

This clonotype was seen at least ten times. The CDR3 here is CASSRTVDQPQHF. The CDR3, as DNA: TGCGCCAGCAGCAGGACAGTGGATCAGCCCCAGCATTTT. The J gene is TRBJ1-5, the V gene TRBV5-1; TRBD1 might be the D (6 bases). This CDR3 contains 13 residues. V was trimmed by 4 bases and J by 5 bases, leaving 10 bases between them. Germline lookup yields CDR1 SGHRS and CDR2 YFSETQ.